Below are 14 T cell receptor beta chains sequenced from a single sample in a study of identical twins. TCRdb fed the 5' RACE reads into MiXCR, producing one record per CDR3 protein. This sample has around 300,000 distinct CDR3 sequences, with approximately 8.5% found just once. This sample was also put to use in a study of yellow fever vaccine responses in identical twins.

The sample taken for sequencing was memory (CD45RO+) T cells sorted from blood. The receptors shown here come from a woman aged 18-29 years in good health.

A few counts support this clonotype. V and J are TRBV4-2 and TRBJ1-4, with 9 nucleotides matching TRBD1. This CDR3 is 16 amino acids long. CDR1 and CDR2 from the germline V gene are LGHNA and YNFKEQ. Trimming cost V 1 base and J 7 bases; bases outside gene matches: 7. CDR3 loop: CASSQALGTGSEKLFF. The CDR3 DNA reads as TGTGCCAGCAGCCAAGCTTTGGGGACAGGGAGTGAAAAACTGTTTTTT.

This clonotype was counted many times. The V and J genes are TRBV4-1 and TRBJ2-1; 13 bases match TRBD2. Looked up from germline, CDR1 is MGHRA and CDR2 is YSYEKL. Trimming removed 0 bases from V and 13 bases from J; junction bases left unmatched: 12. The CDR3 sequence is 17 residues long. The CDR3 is CASSQDLKRTSGGSQFF. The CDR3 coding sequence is TGCGCCAGCAGCCAAGATCTTAAGCGGACTAGCGGGGGATCTCAGTTCTTC.

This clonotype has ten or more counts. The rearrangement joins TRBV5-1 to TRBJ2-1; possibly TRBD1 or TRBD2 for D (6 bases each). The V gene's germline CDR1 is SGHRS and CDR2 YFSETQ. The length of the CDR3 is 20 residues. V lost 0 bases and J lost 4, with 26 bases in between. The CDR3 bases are TGCGCCAGCAGCTTGGCCCCTCTCTACAGGGTAGCGGAGGAGTACAATGAGCAGTTCTTC. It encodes CASSLAPLYRVAEEYNEQFF.

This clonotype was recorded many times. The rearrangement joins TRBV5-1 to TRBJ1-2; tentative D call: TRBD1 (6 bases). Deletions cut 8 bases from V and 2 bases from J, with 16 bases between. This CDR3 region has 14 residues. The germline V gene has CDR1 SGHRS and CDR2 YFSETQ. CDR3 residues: CASNSVQGNYGYTF. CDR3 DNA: TGCGCCAGTAACTCCGTACAGGGAAACTATGGCTACACCTTC. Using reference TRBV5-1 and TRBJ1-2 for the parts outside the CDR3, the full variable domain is KAGVTQTPRYLIKTRGQQVTLSCSPISGHRSVSWYQQTPGQGLQFLFEYFSETQRNKGNFPGRFSGRQFSNSRSEMNVSTLELGDSALYLCASNSVQGNYGYTFGSGTRLTVV.

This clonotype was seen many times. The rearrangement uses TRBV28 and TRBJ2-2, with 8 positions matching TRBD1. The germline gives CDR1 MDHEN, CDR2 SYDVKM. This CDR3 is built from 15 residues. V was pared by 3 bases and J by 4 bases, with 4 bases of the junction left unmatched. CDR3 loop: CASSFRGLSTGELFF. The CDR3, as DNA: TGTGCCAGCAGTTTCAGGGGGCTCTCCACCGGGGAGCTGTTTTTT.

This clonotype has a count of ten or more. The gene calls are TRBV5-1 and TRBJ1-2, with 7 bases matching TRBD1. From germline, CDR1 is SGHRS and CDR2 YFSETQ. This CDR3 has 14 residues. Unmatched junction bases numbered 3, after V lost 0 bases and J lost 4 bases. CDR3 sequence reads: CASSLVEGAYGYTF. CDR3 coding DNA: TGCGCCAGCAGCTTGGTCGAGGGGGCCTATGGCTACACCTTC.

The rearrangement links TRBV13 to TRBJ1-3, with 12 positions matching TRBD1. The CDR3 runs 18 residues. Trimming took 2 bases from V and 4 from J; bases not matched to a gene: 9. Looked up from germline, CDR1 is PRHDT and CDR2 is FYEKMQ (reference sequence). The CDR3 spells CASSLYKGQGAHGNTIYF. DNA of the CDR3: TGTGCCAGCAGCTTATATAAGGGACAGGGGGCTCACGGAAACACCATATATTTT. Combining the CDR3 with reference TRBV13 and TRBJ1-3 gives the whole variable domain AAGVIQSPRHLIKEKRETATLKCYPIPRHDTVYWYQQGPGQDPQFLISFYEKMQSDKGSIPDRFSAQQFSDYHSELNMSSLELGDSALYFCASSLYKGQGAHGNTIYFGEGSWLTVV.

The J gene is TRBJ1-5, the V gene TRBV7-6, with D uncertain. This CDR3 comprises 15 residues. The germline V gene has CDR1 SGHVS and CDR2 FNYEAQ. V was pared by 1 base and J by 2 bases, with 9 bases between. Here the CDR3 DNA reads TGTGCCAGCAGCTTAGAGGCCGAGGGCAATCAGCCCCAGCATTTT. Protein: CASSLEAEGNQPQHF.

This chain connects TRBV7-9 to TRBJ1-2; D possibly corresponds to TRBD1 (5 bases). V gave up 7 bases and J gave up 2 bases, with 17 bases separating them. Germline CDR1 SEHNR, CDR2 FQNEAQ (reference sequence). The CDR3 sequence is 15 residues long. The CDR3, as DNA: TGTGCCAGCAAATCACAGGCCTCCCGAAACTATGGCTACACCTTC. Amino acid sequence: CASKSQASRNYGYTF.

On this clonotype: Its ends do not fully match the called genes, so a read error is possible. The CDR3 DNA sequence: TGCAGTGTTAGAGATCGGCCGTCCTCTGGAAACACCATATATTTT. Protein product: CSVRDRPSSGNTIYF. J is TRBJ1-3 and V is TRBV20-1; D not resolved. Germline assignment: CDR1 DFQATT and CDR2 SNEGSKA (reference sequence). The CDR3 extends over 15 amino acids.

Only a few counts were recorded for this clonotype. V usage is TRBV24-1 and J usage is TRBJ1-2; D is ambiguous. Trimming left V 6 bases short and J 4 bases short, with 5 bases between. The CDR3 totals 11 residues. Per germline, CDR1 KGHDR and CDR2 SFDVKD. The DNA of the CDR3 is TGTGCCACCAGTCAAGGCTATGGCTACACCTTC. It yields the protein CATSQGYGYTF.

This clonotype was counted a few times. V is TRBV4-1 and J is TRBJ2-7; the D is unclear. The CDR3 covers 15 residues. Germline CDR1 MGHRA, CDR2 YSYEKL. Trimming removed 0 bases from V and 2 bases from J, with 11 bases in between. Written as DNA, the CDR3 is TGCGCCAGCAGCCAAGAAATAGCCAACCCCTACGAGCAGTACTTC. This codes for CASSQEIANPYEQYF.

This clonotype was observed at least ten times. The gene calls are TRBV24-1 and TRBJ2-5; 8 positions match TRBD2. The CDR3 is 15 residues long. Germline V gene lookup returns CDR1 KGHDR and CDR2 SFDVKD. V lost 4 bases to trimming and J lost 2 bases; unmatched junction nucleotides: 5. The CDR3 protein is CATSDPGTRQETQYF. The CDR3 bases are TGTGCCACCAGTGACCCCGGGACTAGGCAAGAGACCCAGTACTTC.

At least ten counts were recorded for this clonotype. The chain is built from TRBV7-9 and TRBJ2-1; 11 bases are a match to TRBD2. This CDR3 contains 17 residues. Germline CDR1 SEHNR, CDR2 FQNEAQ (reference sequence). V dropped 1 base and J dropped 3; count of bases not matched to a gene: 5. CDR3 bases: TGTGCCAGCAGCTTAGGGGGACTAGCGGCCCTCTACAATGAGCAGTTCTTC. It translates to CASSLGGLAALYNEQFF.